These 5 T cell receptor beta chains were all obtained from the same sample, sequenced in a study of coeliac disease. Overall study findings and caveats: Control samples showed higher TRB and TRG clonality than intraepithelial and lamina propria samples in active celiac disease.

Repertoires were generated with immunoSEQ multiplex PCR, while TCRdb's copy carries only in-frame clones and drops some. The repertoire holds roughly 4,300 clones, with less than 75% as singletons. No antigens are known for them. The sequencing sample was made of intraepithelial lymphocytes from the gut. The origin of the receptors is a man in his 70s with active celiac disease.

By proportion, this clone is large (0.1 to 1%). V and J are TRBV4-1 and TRBJ2-7; maybe TRBD2 (5 bases). The germline V gene has CDR1 MGHRA and CDR2 YSYEKL. Trimming shortened V by 2 bases and J by 6 bases, and 11 bases separated the two germline ends. The CDR3 spans 13 residues. The CDR3 sequence is CASSQPGIGEQYF. The CDR3 coding sequence is TGCGCCAGCAGCCAACCCGGGATCGGCGAGCAGTACTTC.

On this clone itself: This same CDR3 is encoded by further DNA sequences in the sample. V and J are TRBV18 and TRBJ2-1, with D tentatively TRBD1 (6 bases). This CDR3 contains 14 residues. Germline CDR1 is KGHSH and CDR2 is LQKENI. The V end was cut by 4 bases, the J end by 7 bases, with 14 bases between. CDR3 sequence: CASSRVGGWNEQFF. For the CDR3, the DNA is TGTGCCAGCTCACGGGTAGGGGGATGGAATGAGCAGTTCTTC.

Within the sample, this clone is large (0.1 to 1%). The chain combines TRBV27 with TRBJ2-7; 10 positions match TRBD2. The V segment lost 6 bases and the J segment 5 bases; nucleotides outside the gene matches: 10. Germline V gene lookup returns CDR1 MNHEY and CDR2 SMNVEV (reference sequence). The CDR3 is 15 amino acids. DNA for the CDR3: TGTGCCAGCAGAGGACCTAGCGGGAGTTTCCACGAGCAGTACTTC. It specifies CASRGPSGSFHEQYF.

CDR3 DNA: TGTGCCAGCAGCGCATTGCGGGAGGGCCACAATGAGCAGTTCTTC. It specifies CASSALREGHNEQFF. The gene calls are TRBV7-9 and TRBJ2-1, with 9 nucleotides matching TRBD2. The CDR3 spans 15 residues. V shed 5 bases, J shed 5 bases, and the junction held 7 bases outside the gene matches. Looked up from germline, CDR1 is SEHNR and CDR2 is FQNEAQ (reference sequence). Using reference TRBV7-9 and TRBJ2-1 for the parts outside the CDR3, the full variable domain is DTGVSQNPRHKITKRGQNVTFRCDPISEHNRLYWYRQTLGQGPEFLTYFQNEAQLEKSRLLSDRFSAERPKGSFSTLEIQRTEQGDSAMYLCASSALREGHNEQFFGPGTRLTVL.

The J gene is TRBJ1-1, the V gene TRBV30; TRBD1 aligns across 7 bases. With 1 base clipped from V and 5 bases from J, the junction kept 10 bases outside the gene matches. This CDR3 has 15 residues. Germline values: CDR1 GTSNPN, CDR2 SVGIG (reference sequence). CDR3 sequence reads: CAWSGGQLKTTEAFF. In nucleotides, the CDR3 is TGTGCCTGGAGTGGGGGACAGTTGAAGACAACTGAAGCTTTCTTT.